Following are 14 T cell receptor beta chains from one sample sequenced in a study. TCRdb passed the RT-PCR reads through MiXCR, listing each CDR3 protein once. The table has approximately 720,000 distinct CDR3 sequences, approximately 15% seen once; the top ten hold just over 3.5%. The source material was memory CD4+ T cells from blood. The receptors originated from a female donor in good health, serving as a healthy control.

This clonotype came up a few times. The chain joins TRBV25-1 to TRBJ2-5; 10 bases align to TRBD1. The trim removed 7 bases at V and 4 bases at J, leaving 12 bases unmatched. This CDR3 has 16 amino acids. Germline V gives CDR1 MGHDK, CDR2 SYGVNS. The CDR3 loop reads CASTPKAGTGAETQYF. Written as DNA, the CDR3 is TGTGCCAGCACACCCAAAGCCGGGACAGGGGCAGAGACCCAGTACTTC.

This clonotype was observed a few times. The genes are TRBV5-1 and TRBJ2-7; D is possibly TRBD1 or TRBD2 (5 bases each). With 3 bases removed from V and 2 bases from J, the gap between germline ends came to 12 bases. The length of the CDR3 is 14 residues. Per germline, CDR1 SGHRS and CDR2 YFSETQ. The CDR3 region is CASSSGTGPYEQYF. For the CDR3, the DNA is TGCGCCAGCAGCTCGGGGACCGGACCCTACGAGCAGTACTTC.

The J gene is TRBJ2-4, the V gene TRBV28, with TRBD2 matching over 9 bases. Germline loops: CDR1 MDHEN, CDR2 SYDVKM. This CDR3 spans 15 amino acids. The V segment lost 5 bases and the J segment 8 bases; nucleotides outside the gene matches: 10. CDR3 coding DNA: TGTGCCAGCAGTGAAATAGCGGGAGTTAGGGACATTCAGTACTTC. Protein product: CASSEIAGVRDIQYF.

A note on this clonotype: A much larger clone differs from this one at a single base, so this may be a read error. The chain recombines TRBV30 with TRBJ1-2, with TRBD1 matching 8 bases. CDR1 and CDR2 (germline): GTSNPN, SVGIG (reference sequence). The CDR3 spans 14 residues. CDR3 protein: CTWSVQGAYYGYTF. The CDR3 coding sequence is TGTACCTGGAGTGTCCAGGGGGCCTACTATGGCTACACCTTC. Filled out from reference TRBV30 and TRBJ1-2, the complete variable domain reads SQTIHQWPATLVQPVGSPLSLECTVEGTSNPNLYWYRQAAGRGLQLLFYSVGIGQISSEVPQNLSASRPQDRQFILSSKKLLLSDSGFYLCTWSVQGAYYGYTFGSGTRLTVV.

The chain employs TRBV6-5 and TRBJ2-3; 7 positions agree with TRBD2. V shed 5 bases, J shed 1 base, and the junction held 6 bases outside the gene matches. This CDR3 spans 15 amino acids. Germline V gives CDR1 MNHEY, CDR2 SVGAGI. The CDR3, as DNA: TGTGCCAGCAGTAACAGCGGGACCCGCACAGATACGCAGTATTTT. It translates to CASSNSGTRTDTQYF.

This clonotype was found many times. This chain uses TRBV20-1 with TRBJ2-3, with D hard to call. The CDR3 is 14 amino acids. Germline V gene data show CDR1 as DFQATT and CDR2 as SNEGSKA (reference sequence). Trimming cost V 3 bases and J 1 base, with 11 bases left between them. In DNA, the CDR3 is TGCAGTGCTAGTCCCAACGAACGCACAGATACGCAGTATTTT. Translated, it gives CSASPNERTDTQYF.

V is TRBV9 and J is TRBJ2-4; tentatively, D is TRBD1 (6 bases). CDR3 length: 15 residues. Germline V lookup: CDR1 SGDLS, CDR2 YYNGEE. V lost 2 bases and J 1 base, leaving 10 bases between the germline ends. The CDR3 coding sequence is TGTGCCAGCAGCGTGAGGGGGAACGCCAAAAACATTCAGTACTTC. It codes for CASSVRGNAKNIQYF.

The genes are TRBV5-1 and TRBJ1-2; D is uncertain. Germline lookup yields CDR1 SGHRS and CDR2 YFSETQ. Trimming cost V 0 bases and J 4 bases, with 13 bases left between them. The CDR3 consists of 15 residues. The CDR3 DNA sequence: TGCGCCAGCAGCTTGGACGGGGATACGCCCTATGGCTACACCTTC. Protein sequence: CASSLDGDTPYGYTF.

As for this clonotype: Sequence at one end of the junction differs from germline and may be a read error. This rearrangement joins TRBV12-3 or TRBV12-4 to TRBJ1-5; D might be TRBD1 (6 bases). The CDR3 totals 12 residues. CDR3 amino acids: CSSNIQGRHQHF. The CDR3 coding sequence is TGTTCCAGCAATATTCAGGGGAGGCACCAGCATTTT.

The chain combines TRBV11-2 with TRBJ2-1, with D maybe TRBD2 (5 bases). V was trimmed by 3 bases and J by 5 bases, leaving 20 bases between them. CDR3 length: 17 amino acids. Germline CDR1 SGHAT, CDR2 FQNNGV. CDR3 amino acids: CASSFQGSGRRDNEQFF. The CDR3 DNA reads TGTGCCAGCAGCTTCCAAGGATCGGGAAGGAGAGACAATGAGCAGTTCTTC.

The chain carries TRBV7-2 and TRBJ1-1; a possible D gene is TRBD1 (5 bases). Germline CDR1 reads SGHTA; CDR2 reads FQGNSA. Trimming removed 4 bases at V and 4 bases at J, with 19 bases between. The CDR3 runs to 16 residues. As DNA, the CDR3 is TGTGCCAGCAGCTCCTCTGGGGTCGGGGGTAGCACTGAAGCTTTCTTT. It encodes CASSSSGVGGSTEAFF.

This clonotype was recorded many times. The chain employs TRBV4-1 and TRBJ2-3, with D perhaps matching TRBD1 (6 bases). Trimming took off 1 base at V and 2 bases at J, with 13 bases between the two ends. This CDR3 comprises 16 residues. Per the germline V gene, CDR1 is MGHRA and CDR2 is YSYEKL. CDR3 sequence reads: CASSQGVDRITDTQYF. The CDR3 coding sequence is TGCGCCAGCAGCCAAGGAGTCGACAGGATCACAGATACGCAGTATTTT.

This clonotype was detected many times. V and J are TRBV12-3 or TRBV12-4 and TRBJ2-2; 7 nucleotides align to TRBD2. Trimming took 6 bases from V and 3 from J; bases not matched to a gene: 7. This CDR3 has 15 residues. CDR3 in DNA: TGTGCCAGCAGCCGGGAGGAGCCATACACCGGGGAGCTGTTTTTT. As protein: CASSREEPYTGELFF.

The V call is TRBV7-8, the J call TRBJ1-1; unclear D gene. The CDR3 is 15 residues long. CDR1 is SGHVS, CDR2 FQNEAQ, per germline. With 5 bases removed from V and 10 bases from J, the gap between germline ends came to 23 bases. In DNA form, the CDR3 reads TGTGCCAGCAGCGGTTCCGCACCCCGCGATCAGCGAGCTTTCTTT. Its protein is CASSGSAPRDQRAFF.